There are many counts of the clone carrying this T cell receptor (beta chain). The CDR3 is 16 amino acids. Germline V gene sequence: CDR1 LGHDT, CDR2 YNNKEL (reference sequence). The V gene lost 5 bases and the J gene lost 0 bases, with 14 bases spanning the gap. This sample is part of a study of T-cell reconstitution after alpha-beta-depleted transplantation in children. Library preparation (for TCRbeta) was performed with unique molecular identifiers. TCRdb independently ran MiXCR on the PCR reads; one entry per CDR3 protein. The data contain 200,000 to 250,000 distinct CDR3 sequences, approximately 9% of them singletons.

The rearrangement joins TRBV3-1 to TRBJ2-4; TRBD1 might be the D (6 bases). Sequences were derived from PBMCs from the stem cell graft donor, sampled from the stem cell graft. This clonotype originated in a human donor who donated a stem cell graft to a child with acute lymphoblastic leukemia. The chain's CDR3 is CASSAPQGAAKNIQYF. CDR3 bases: TGTGCCAGCAGCGCCCCACAGGGTGCAGCCAAAAACATTCAGTACTTC.